The rows below give T cell receptor beta chains drawn from one sample of a study of blood T cell repertoires in COVID-19. Measured with immunoSEQ multiplex PCR; TCRdb has only the in-frame clones, and not every one. Among approximately 300,000 clones listed, roughly 87% were seen once. Material for sequencing was PBMCs or T cells enriched from blood (not recorded which). These receptors originate from a woman aged 25-40 years who had recovered from COVID-19. The CDR3 runs from the conserved cysteine through the conserved F or W. Fields, in order: D gene, V gene, clone size, J gene, CDR3 DNA, CDR3 protein. D genes are given only for firm matches. The size field is filled for only some rows; it gives once, few, many or a size class.

TRBD2,TRBV15,.,TRBJ2-3,TGTGCCACCAAAATGGGGGGGGGAAACACAGATACGCAGTATTTT,CATKMGGGNTDTQYF
.,TRBV6-4,.,TRBJ2-2,TGTGCCAGCAGTGACTCCGGGTTGGGCACCGGGGAGCTGTTTTTT,CASSDSGLGTGELFF
TRBD2,TRBV4-1,once,TRBJ2-3,TGCGCCAGCAGCCAAGTCGCTAGCGGGGGCTCAGATACGCAGTATTTT,CASSQVASGGSDTQYF
.,TRBV30,.,TRBJ1-1,TGTGCCTGGAGCATAGTTGTACCCCAGAACACTGAAGCTTTCTTT,CAWSIVVPQNTEAFF
TRBD2,TRBV7-9,.,TRBJ2-3,TGTGCCAGCAGCTCCCAGCTTATAGCGGGGGGATTAGATACGCAGTATTTT,CASSSQLIAGGLDTQYF
.,TRBV9,.,TRBJ1-2,TGTGCCAGCAGCGTAGCTCACGGCTATGGCTACACCTTC,CASSVAHGYGYTF
.,TRBV19,.,TRBJ1-3,TGTGCCAGTAGCCCGGGACACTTTAACACCATATATTTT,CASSPGHFNTIYF
TRBD1,TRBV29-1,.,TRBJ1-4,TGCAGCGTCACACAGGGGAAAAATGAAAAACTGTTTTTT,CSVTQGKNEKLFF
TRBD1,TRBV4-2,once,TRBJ2-2,TGTGCCAGCAGCCGGACAGGGAAAGGGGAGCTGTTTTTT,CASSRTGKGELFF
TRBD1,TRBV19,.,TRBJ1-5,TGTGCCAGTAGTACCCAGGGGGCAAGCAATCAGCCCCAGCATTTT,CASSTQGASNQPQHF
.,TRBV5-5,.,TRBJ1-1,TGTGCCAGCAGCCTGGGTGGGGGAGGCACTGAAGCTTTCTTT,CASSLGGGGTEAFF
TRBD1,TRBV6-5,few,TRBJ2-7,TGTGCCAGCAAACGGACAGGGGGCGAGATCGAGCAGTACTTC,CASKRTGGEIEQYF
TRBD2,TRBV27,.,TRBJ2-7,TGTGCCAGCAGACGTAGCGGGGGGGCGAGGGAGCAGTACTTC,CASRRSGGAREQYF
TRBD1,TRBV18,.,TRBJ1-1,TGTGCCAGCTCACCAACCCGGGACAGTGAAGCTTTCTTT,CASSPTRDSEAFF
.,TRBV5-1,.,TRBJ1-1,TGCGCCAGCAGCCTCAACAGGAATACTGAAGCTTTCTTT,CASSLNRNTEAFF
.,TRBV5-1,.,TRBJ1-2,TGCGCCAGCAGCCGGCAGGAGGGCCCGAAAGGCTACACCTTC,CASSRQEGPKGYTF
.,TRBV2,.,TRBJ1-2,TGTGCCAGCAGTGAAGTGACAGTCAACGGCTACACCTTC,CASSEVTVNGYTF
TRBD1,TRBV7-2,.,TRBJ1-4,TGTGCCAGCAGCCTACAGGGGGCGCGTGAAAAACTGTTTTTT,CASSLQGAREKLFF
.,TRBV10-3,.,TRBJ2-7,TGTGCCATCAGTGGGGAGGAAAGCTCCTACGAGCAGTACTTC,CAISGEESSYEQYF
TRBD2,TRBV29-1,.,TRBJ2-7,TGCAGCTCCGCGGGGGGGCCGGGGTACGAGCAGTACTTC,CSSAGGPGYEQYF
.,TRBV5-1,.,TRBJ2-7,TGCGCCAGCAGCTTGGATAGGGGGTCTACCTACGAGCAGTACTTC,CASSLDRGSTYEQYF
TRBD1,TRBV18,once,TRBJ2-2,TGTGCCAGCTCACCTTCAGGGGGCGGCGGGGAGCTGTTTTTT,CASSPSGGGGELFF
.,TRBV25-1,few,TRBJ2-5,TGTGCCAGCAGATTACTACTTCCGGACAGAAAAGGAGAGACCCAGTACTTC,CASRLLLPDRKGETQYF
TRBD1,TRBV5-4,once,TRBJ1-4,TGTGCCAGCAGCTCGGGACAGGGGACTGCAACTAATGAAAAACTGTTTTTT,CASSSGQGTATNEKLFF
.,TRBV10-2,.,TRBJ1-2,TGCGCCAGCAGTCCCGAGATGCGGTTTGGCTACACCTTC,CASSPEMRFGYTF
TRBD1,TRBV29-1,once,TRBJ1-6,TGCAGCGTTGATAAAGTCAGGGGGCCGAGCTCCTATAATTCACCCCTCCACTTT,CSVDKVRGPSSYNSPLHF
TRBD1,TRBV19,.,TRBJ1-1,TGTGCCAGTATTCCGGACAGGGGGACTGAAGCTTTCTTT,CASIPDRGTEAFF
TRBD2,TRBV9,.,TRBJ2-5,TGTGCCAGCAGCGTAGATATTAGCGGGGGGTTACAAGAGACCCAGTACTTC,CASSVDISGGLQETQYF
.,TRBV7-2,.,TRBJ2-5,TGTGCCAGCAGCTATGCGGGACAGTACCAAGAGACCCAGTACTTC,CASSYAGQYQETQYF
TRBD2,TRBV7-2,.,TRBJ2-3,TGTGCCAGCAGCTTAGTTAGCGGGGGGGCCGTAGATACGCAATATTTT,CASSLVSGGAVDTQYF
.,TRBV2,.,TRBJ1-4,TGTGCCAGCACCTCAGGGACAACAACTAATGAAAAACTGTTTTTT,CASTSGTTTNEKLFF
TRBD1,TRBV5-8,.,TRBJ1-4,TGTGCCAGCAGACGACAGGGTTTGGGCGAAAAACTGTTTTTT,CASRRQGLGEKLFF
TRBD1,TRBV11-2,.,TRBJ2-2,TGTGCCAGCAGCTTAGACAGGGGGCGAGACACCGGGGAGCTGTTTTTT,CASSLDRGRDTGELFF
TRBD2,TRBV19,.,TRBJ2-7,TGTGCCAGTAGTATCCGCCTAGCGGGGCGCTCCTACGAGCAGTACTTC,CASSIRLAGRSYEQYF
.,TRBV7-2,.,TRBJ2-5,TGTGCCAGCAGCTTAGCGTCACAGGAGACCCAGTACTTC,CASSLASQETQYF
.,TRBV11-2,.,TRBJ2-7,TGTGCCAGCAGCTCACTTCGGGGGACGGTCGGCTACGAGCAGTACTTC,CASSSLRGTVGYEQYF
TRBD1,TRBV6-1,once,TRBJ2-7,TGTGCCAGCAGTGAAGGGGGGACAGGGTACGAGCAGTACTTC,CASSEGGTGYEQYF
.,TRBV6-2/TRBV6-3,.,TRBJ2-7,TGTGCCAGCAGCCTAGCCGAGAGCTACGAGCAGTACTTC,CASSLAESYEQYF
TRBD2,TRBV19,.,TRBJ2-7,TGTGCCAGTAGTCATGGACTAGGCGGGTCCTACGAGCAGTACTTC,CASSHGLGGSYEQYF
TRBD1,TRBV7-9,.,TRBJ1-5,TGTGCCAGCAGCCCCACGGACAGGGGGATACAGCCCCAGCATTTT,CASSPTDRGIQPQHF
.,TRBV5-1,.,TRBJ2-3,TGCGCCAGCAGCTTGGTCGCGGGGCGGGATACGCAGTATTTT,CASSLVAGRDTQYF
.,TRBV7-3,.,TRBJ2-2,TGTGCCAGCAGCCCCTCAGCGAACACCGGGGAGCTGTTTTTT,CASSPSANTGELFF
.,TRBV7-8,.,TRBJ1-2,TGTGCCAGCAGCCGGGACAACTACTATGGCTACACCTTC,CASSRDNYYGYTF
.,TRBV27,.,TRBJ2-3,TGTGCCAGCAGTTTGCCCGGTAAGGGGAGCACAGATACGCAGTATTTT,CASSLPGKGSTDTQYF
.,TRBV3-1/TRBV3-2,.,TRBJ2-7,TGTGCCAGCAGCCAAGATGGAGCGATCCGGCGAACCTTAAGGGAGCAGTACTTC,CASSQDGAIRRTLREQYF
TRBD1,TRBV25-1,once,TRBJ1-3,TGTGCCAGCAGTGAATTTGGCAGGGGGCCGGGAAACACCATATATTTT,CASSEFGRGPGNTIYF
TRBD1,TRBV19,.,TRBJ1-1,TGTGCCACCCGACAGGGGAACACTGAAGCTTTCTTT,CATRQGNTEAFF